This note documents a single TCR beta chain sequence. The CDR3 runs to 15 residues. Germline CDR1 is SGDLS and CDR2 is YYNGEE. After removal of 2 bases from V and 4 bases from J, the junction contained 6 bases not matched to a gene. This specimen belongs to a study of technical replicates of blood from a handful of donors. Assay: immunoSEQ multiplex PCR; the TCRdb copy retains only in-frame clones and omits some. The sample records some 71,000 clones, approximately 96% being singletons. V is TRBV9 and J is TRBJ2-3; TRBD2 matches at 8 bases. The sample consisted of T cells isolated from PBMCs. The receptor was isolated from a human donor in good health. CDR3 sequence: CASSVQAGDADTQYF. The CDR3 DNA reads TGTGCCAGCAGCGTCCAAGCGGGAGATGCAGATACGCAGTATTTT.